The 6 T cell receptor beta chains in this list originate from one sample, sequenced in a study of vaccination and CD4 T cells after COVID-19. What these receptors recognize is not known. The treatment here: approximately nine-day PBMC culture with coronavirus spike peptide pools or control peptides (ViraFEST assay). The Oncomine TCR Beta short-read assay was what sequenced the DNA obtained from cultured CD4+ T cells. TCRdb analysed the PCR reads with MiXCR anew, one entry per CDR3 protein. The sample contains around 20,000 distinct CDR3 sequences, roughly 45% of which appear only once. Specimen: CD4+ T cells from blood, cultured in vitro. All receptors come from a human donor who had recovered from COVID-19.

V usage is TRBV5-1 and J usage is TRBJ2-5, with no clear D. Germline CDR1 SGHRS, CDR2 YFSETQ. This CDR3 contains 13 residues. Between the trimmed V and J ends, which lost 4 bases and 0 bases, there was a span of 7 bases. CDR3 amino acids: CASSTGYQETQYF. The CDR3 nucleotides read TGCGCCAGCAGCACTGGTTACCAAGAGACCCAGTACTTC.

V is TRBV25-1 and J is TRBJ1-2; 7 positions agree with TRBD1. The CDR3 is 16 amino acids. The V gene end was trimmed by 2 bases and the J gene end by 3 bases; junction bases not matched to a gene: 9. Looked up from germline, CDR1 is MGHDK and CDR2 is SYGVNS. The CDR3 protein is CASSEGGRGGYYGYTF. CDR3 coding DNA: TGTGCCAGCAGTGAAGGGGGCAGGGGGGGCTACTATGGCTACACCTTC.

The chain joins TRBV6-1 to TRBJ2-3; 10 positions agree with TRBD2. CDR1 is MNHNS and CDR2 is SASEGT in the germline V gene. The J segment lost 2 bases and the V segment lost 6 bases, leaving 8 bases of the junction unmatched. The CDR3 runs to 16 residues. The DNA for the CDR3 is TGTGCCAGCAGCGCGCTACTAGCGGGACCCACAGATACGCAGTATTTT. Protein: CASSALLAGPTDTQYF.

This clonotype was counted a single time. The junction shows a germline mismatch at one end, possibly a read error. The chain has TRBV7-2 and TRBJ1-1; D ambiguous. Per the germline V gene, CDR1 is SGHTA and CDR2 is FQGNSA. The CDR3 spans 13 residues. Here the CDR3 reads CVSSLNGGTEAFF. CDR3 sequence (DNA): TGTGTCAGCAGTTTAAATGGAGGGACTGAAGCTTTCTTT. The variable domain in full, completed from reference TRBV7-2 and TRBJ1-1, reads GAGVSQSPSNKVTEKGKDVELRCDPISGHTALYWYRQSLGQGLEFLIYFQGNSAPDKSGLPSDRFSAERTGGSVSTLTIQRTQQEDSAVYLCVSSLNGGTEAFFGQGTRLTVV.

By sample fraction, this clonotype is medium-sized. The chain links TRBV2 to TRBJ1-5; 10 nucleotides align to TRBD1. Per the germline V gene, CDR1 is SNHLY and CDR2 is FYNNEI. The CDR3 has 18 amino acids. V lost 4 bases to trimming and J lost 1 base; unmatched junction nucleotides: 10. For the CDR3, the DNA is TGTGCCAGCAGTGTAAATTCTCCGGGACAGGGGAGCAATCAGCCCCAGCATTTT. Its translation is CASSVNSPGQGSNQPQHF.

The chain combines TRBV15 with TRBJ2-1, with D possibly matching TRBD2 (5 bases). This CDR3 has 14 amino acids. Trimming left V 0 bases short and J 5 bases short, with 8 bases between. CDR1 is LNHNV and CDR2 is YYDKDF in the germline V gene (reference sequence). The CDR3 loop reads CATSRDREDNEQFF. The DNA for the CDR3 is TGTGCCACCAGCAGAGATCGGGAAGACAATGAGCAGTTCTTC.